The T cell receptor beta chain under discussion was sequenced for a study of shared clonotypes between healthy human individuals. About the study: The cohort had two women and a few men, ages 18 to 49. The study's findings and limits: Enrolling few donors narrowed the genetic and exposure-history diversity that was represented.

Assay execution proceeded at the deep level. In the study's own analysis: ImmunoSEQ output held junction-only sequences without quality scores, so filtering differed. The table came from immunoSEQ multiplex PCR; TCRdb's copy has only in-frame clones and leaves some out. Clonal size and the V and J genes are those of that table, whereas D and trimming came from the DNA. The sample holds about half a million clones, 75% to 80% seen once. About this clone: Its antigen remains unidentified.

The CDR3 is 15 residues long. Between the trimmed V and J ends, which lost 3 bases and 2 bases, there was a span of 14 bases. Germline assignment: CDR1 SGHVS and CDR2 FNYEAQ. The sequence came from a woman between 40 and 50 years old in good health. Some clones in this sample may be carry-over from other donors' samples. Sequencing used PBMCs. The rearrangement uses TRBV7-6 and TRBJ2-7, with no clear D. The CDR3 nucleotides are TGTGCCAGCAGCTTCGGGCAGTCTCCACCCTACGAGCAGTACTTC. This sequence encodes CASSFGQSPPYEQYF. Looking up the rest from reference TRBV7-6 and TRBJ2-7 gives the full variable domain: GAGVSQSPRYKVTKRGQDVALRCDPISGHVSLYWYRQALGQGPEFLTYFNYEAQQDKSGLPNDRFSAERPEGSISTLTIQRTEQRDSAMYRCASSFGQSPPYEQYFGPGTRLTVT.